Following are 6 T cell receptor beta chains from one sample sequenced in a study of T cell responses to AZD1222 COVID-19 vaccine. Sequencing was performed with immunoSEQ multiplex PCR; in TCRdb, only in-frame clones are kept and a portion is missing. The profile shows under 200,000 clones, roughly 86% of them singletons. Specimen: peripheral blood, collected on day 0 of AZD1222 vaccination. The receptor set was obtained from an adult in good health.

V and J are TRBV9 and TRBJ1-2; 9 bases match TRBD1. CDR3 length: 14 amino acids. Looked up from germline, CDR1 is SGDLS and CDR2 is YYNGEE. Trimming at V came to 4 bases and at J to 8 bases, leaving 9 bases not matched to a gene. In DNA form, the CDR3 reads TGTGCCAGCAGCACGGGGACAGGGAAGGAGGGCTACACCTTC. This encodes CASSTGTGKEGYTF.

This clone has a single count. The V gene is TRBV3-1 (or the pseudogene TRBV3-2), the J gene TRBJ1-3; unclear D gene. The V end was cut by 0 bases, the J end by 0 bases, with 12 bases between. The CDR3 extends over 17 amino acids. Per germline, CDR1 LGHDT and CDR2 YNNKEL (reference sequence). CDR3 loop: CASSQDEVVTSGNTIYF. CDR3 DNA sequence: TGTGCCAGCAGCCAAGATGAGGTGGTAACCTCTGGAAACACCATATATTTT.

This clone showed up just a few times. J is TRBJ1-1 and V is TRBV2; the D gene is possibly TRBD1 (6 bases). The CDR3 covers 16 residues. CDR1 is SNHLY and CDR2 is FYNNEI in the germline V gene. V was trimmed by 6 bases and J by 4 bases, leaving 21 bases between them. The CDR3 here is CASRPLRLRGATEAFF. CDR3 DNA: TGTGCCAGCAGGCCCCTTAGACTCCGGGGGGCCACTGAAGCTTTCTTT.

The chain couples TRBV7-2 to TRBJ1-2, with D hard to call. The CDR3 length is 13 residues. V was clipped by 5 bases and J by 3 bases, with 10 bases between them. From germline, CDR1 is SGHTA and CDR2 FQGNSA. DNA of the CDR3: TGTGCCAGCAGCCCAGTGTGGGACTATGGCTACACCTTC. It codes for CASSPVWDYGYTF.

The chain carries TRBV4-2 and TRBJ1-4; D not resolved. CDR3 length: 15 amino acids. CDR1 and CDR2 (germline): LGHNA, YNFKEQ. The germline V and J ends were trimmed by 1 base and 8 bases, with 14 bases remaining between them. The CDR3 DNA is TGTGCCAGCAGCCAAGTTTCGGAGACAACCGAAAAACTGTTTTTT. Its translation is CASSQVSETTEKLFF.

The CDR3 DNA is TGTGCCAGCAGCCACAAACTAGCGGGAGGCAGGAATGAGCAGTTCTTC. Protein: CASSHKLAGGRNEQFF. The V gene is TRBV5-4, the J gene TRBJ2-1, with 12 nucleotides matching TRBD2. After removal of 4 bases from V and 7 bases from J, the junction contained 9 bases not matched to a gene. The CDR3 contains 16 residues. Germline V CDR1 and CDR2: SGHNT, YYREEE (reference sequence).